This TCR beta chain was found in a study of shared T cell receptors in the human thymus. The CDR3 runs 15 residues. Germline V gene lookup returns CDR1 SNHLY and CDR2 FYNNEI. J was trimmed by 7 bases and V by 4 bases; bases with no gene match: 10. Method: immunoSEQ multiplex PCR; TCRdb's copy keeps in-frame clones and lacks some. The data show 540,000 or so clones, with roughly 74% seen just once and approximately 0.013% held by the top ten. This same sample was also taken into another study, of human thymus T cells. That source adds: Thymus was obtained from resections taken during corrective heart surgery. Thymic and blood repertoires appeared to display a bias in their usage of V and J genes. What related research reported was that thymic repertoires overlapped highly among unrelated individuals.

The source is a boy in the first two years of life with a congenital heart defect. Material: thymocytes. The chain links TRBV2 to TRBJ2-1; 7 bases are shared with TRBD2. CDR3 DNA sequence: TGTGCCAGCAGTGGACTAGCCCATTGCGGGAATGAGCAGTTCTTC. This translates into CASSGLAHCGNEQFF.